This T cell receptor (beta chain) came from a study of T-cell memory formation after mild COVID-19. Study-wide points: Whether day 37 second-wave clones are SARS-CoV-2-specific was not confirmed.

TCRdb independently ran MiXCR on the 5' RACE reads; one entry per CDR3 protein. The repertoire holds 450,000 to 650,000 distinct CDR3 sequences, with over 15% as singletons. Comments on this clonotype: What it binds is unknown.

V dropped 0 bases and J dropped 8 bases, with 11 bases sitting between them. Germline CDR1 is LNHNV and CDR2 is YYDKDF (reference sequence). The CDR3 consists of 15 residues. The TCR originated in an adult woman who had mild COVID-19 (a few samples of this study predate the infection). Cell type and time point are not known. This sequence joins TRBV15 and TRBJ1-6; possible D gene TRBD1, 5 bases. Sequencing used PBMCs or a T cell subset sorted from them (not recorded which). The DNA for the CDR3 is TGTGCCACCAGCAGAGAGGCAGGGTGGGATTCACCCCTCCACTTT. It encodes CATSREAGWDSPLHF.